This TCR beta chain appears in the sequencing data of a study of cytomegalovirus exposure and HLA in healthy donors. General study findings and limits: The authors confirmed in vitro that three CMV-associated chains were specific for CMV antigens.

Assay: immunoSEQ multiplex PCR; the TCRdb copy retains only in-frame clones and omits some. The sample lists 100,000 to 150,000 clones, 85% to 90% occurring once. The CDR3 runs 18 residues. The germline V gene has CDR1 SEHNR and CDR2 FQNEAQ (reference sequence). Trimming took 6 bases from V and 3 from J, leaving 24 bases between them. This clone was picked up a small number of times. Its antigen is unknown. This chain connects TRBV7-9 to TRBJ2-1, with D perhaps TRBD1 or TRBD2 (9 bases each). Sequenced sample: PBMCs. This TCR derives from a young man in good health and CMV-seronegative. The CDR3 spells CASSGTGKREEVYNEQFF. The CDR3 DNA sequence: TGTGCCAGCAGTGGGACAGGGAAGCGGGAGGAGGTCTACAATGAGCAGTTCTTC. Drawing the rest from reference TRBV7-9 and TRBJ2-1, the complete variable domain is DTGVSQNPRHKITKRGQNVTFRCDPISEHNRLYWYRQTLGQGPEFLTYFQNEAQLEKSRLLSDRFSAERPKGSFSTLEIQRTEQGDSAMYLCASSGTGKREEVYNEQFFGPGTRLTVL.